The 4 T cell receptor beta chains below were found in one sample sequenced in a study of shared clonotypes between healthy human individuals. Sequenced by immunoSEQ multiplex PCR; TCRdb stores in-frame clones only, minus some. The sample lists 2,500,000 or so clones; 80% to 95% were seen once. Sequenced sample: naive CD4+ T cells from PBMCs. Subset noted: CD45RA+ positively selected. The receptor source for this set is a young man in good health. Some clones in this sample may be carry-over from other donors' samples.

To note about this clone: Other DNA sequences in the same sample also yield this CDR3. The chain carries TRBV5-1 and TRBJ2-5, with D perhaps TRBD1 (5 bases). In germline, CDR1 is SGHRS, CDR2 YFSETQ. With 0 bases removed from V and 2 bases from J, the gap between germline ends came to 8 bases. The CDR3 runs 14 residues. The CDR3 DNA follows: TGCGCCAGCAGCTTGGAGGCAGGGCAAGAGACCCAGTACTTC. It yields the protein CASSLEAGQETQYF.

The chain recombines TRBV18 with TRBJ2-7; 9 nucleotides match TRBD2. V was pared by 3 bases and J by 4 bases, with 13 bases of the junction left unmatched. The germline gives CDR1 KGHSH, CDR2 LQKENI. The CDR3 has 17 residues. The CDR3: CASSPTASGMVGYEQYF. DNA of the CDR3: TGTGCCAGCTCACCGACCGCTAGCGGGATGGTAGGTTACGAGCAGTACTTC. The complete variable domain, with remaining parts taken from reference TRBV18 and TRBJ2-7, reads NAGVMQNPRHLVRRRGQEARLRCSPMKGHSHVYWYRQLPEEGLKFMVYLQKENIIDESGMPKERFSAEFPKEGPSILRIQQVVRGDSAAYFCASSPTASGMVGYEQYFGPGTRLTVT.

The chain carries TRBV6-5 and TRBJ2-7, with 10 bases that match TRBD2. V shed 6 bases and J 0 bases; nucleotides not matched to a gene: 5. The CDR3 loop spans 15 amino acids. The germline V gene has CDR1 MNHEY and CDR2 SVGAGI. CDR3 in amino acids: CASRPGLADSYEQYF. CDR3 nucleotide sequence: TGTGCCAGCAGGCCTGGACTAGCGGACTCCTACGAGCAGTACTTC.

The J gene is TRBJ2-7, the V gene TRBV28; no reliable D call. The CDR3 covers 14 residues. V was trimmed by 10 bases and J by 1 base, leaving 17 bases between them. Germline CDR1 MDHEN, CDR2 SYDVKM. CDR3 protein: CATLTSPGSYEQYF. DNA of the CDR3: TGTGCCACCCTGACTTCCCCTGGATCCTACGAGCAGTACTTC. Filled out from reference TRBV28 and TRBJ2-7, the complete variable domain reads DVKVTQSSRYLVKRTGEKVFLECVQDMDHENMFWYRQDPGLGLRLIYFSYDVKMKEKGDIPEGYSVSREKKERFSLILESASTNQTSMYLCATLTSPGSYEQYFGPGTRLTVT.